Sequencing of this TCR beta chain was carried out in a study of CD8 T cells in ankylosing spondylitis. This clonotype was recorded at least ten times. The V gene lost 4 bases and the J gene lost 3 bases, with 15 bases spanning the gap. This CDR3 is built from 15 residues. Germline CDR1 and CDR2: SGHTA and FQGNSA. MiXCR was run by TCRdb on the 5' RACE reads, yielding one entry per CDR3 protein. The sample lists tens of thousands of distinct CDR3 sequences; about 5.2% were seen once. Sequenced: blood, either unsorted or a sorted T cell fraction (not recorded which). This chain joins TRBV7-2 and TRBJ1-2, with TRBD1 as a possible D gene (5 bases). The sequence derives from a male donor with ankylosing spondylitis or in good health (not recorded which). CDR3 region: CASSSPGRGYYGYTF. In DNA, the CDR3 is TGTGCCAGCAGCTCCCCGGGGCGGGGTTACTATGGCTACACCTTC.